Below, 20 T cell receptor beta chains from the same sample are listed, as sequenced in a study of vaccination and CD4 T cells after COVID-19. Sequence data for DNA of cultured CD4+ T cells were generated by the Oncomine TCR Beta short-read assay. TCRdb reanalysed the PCR reads using MiXCR and keeps one entry per CDR3 protein. The sample shows under 13,000 distinct CDR3 sequences, around 41% of them seen only once. Their recognized antigens are unknown. Treatment here: approximately nine-day PBMC culture with coronavirus spike peptide pools or control peptides (ViraFEST assay). The sequences come from CD4+ T cells from blood, cultured in vitro, collected after SARS-CoV-2 vaccination. The receptors were sampled from a human donor who had recovered from COVID-19.

This clonotype was counted only a few times. CDR3 bases: TGTGCCAGCAGTTTAGCCAGGGTTGGGGGCTACACCTTC. Protein product: CASSLARVGGYTF. The chain uses TRBV27 and TRBJ1-2; TRBD1 is a possible D gene (5 bases). The CDR3 contains 13 residues. V lost 2 bases to trimming and J lost 8 bases, with 12 bases between them. CDR1 MNHEY and CDR2 SMNVEV come from the germline V gene (reference sequence).

This chain uses TRBV20-1 with TRBJ2-1; 14 positions match TRBD2. The V and J ends lost 3 bases and 7 bases, in that order; junction bases with no gene match: 5. The CDR3 covers 15 residues. Germline V gene sequence: CDR1 DFQATT, CDR2 SNEGSKA (reference sequence). Written as DNA, the CDR3 is TGCAGTGCTAGTGGTCGGACTAGCGGGAGGAATGAGCAGTTCTTC. This translates into CSASGRTSGRNEQFF.

V and J are TRBV12-3 or TRBV12-4 and TRBJ2-3; D remains ambiguous. The CDR3 runs to 15 residues. Trimming removed 6 bases at V and 0 bases at J, with 13 bases between. The CDR3 here is CASRGNQASTDTQYF. DNA for the CDR3: TGTGCCAGCAGGGGGAATCAGGCTAGCACAGATACGCAGTATTTT.

The chain has TRBV2 and TRBJ2-1; D ambiguous. The germline CDR1 and CDR2 sequences are SNHLY and FYNNEI. This CDR3 is 10 amino acids long. Trimming cost V 4 bases and J 12 bases, with 7 bases left between them. The CDR3 DNA reads as TGTGCCAGCAGTGTCTCCCTGCAGTTCTTC. Protein sequence: CASSVSLQFF.

This clonotype was seen only a few times. The rearrangement joins TRBV28 to TRBJ2-1; 13 bases match TRBD2. Unmatched junction bases numbered 6, after V lost 6 bases and J lost 1 base. Germline CDR1 is MDHEN and CDR2 is SYDVKM. The CDR3 has 17 residues. CDR3 region: CASSSRLAGGSYNEQFF. The CDR3 DNA sequence: TGTGCCAGCAGCTCCCGACTAGCGGGAGGTTCCTACAATGAGCAGTTCTTC. Variable domain in full (rest from reference TRBV28 and TRBJ2-1): DVKVTQSSRYLVKRTGEKVFLECVQDMDHENMFWYRQDPGLGLRLIYFSYDVKMKEKGDIPEGYSVSREKKERFSLILESASTNQTSMYLCASSSRLAGGSYNEQFFGPGTRLTVL.

CDR3 coding DNA: TGTGCCAGCACCTCACATTCCCGAGAGTATGCAGATACGCAGTATTTT. The encoded protein is CASTSHSREYADTQYF. The chain carries TRBV6-1 and TRBJ2-3; D remains ambiguous. Germline V gives CDR1 MNHNS, CDR2 SASEGT. The ends were cut back, 7 bases at V and 4 bases at J, with 21 bases in the middle. The CDR3 extends over 16 amino acids.

The chain links TRBV12-5 to TRBJ2-5; TRBD2 agrees at 7 bases. Germline CDR1 LGHNT, CDR2 FRNRAP. The J segment lost 3 bases and the V segment lost 6 bases, leaving 4 bases of the junction unmatched. There are 13 residues in the CDR3. The CDR3 sequence: CASGQRGEETQYF. In nucleotides, the CDR3 is TGTGCTAGTGGGCAACGGGGGGAAGAGACCCAGTACTTC.

This clonotype was detected a few times. The rearrangement joins TRBV20-1 to TRBJ2-7; unclear D gene. Germline CDR1 reads DFQATT; CDR2 reads SNEGSKA (reference sequence). The CDR3 loop spans 14 amino acids. Trimming stripped 0 bases from V and 3 bases from J, with 12 bases between. CDR3 in amino acids: CSAREPVGNYEQYF. Here the CDR3 DNA reads TGCAGTGCTAGAGAACCGGTGGGTAACTACGAGCAGTACTTC.

This chain connects TRBV28 to TRBJ2-5; the D gene is possibly TRBD2 (5 bases). The CDR3 runs 13 residues. Germline CDR1 MDHEN, CDR2 SYDVKM. V lost 3 bases to trimming and J lost 7 bases, with 12 bases between them. CDR3 DNA: TGTGCCAGCAGTTTGGATCCGGGATGGACCCAGTACTTC. This translates into CASSLDPGWTQYF.

The rearrangement uses TRBV7-2 and TRBJ1-1; no firm D call. Germline values: CDR1 SGHTA, CDR2 FQGNSA. V was trimmed by 6 bases and J by 2 bases, leaving 16 bases between them. This CDR3 comprises 15 residues. The CDR3 is CASRVLGTDNTEAFF. The DNA of the CDR3 is TGTGCCAGCAGAGTCTTGGGAACAGACAACACTGAAGCTTTCTTT.

The gene calls are TRBV5-1 and TRBJ2-5; 10 positions match TRBD2. CDR3 size: 16 residues. V was clipped by 0 bases and J by 5 bases; unmatched bases: 7. From germline, CDR1 is SGHRS and CDR2 YFSETQ. The CDR3 sequence is CASSLAPSGRGETQYF. CDR3 DNA: TGCGCCAGCAGCTTGGCTCCTAGCGGGAGAGGGGAGACCCAGTACTTC.

This clonotype showed up just a few times. The chain is built from TRBV5-1 and TRBJ2-7; 11 bases map to TRBD2. This CDR3 contains 14 residues. V dropped 3 bases and J dropped 6; count of bases not matched to a gene: 5. Germline loops: CDR1 SGHRS, CDR2 YFSETQ. The CDR3: CASSSSTSGSEQYF. Here the CDR3 DNA reads TGCGCCAGCAGCTCCTCCACTAGCGGGAGCGAGCAGTACTTC.

V and J are TRBV6-5 and TRBJ2-2; TRBD2 matches at 11 bases. After removal of 0 bases from V and 5 bases from J, the junction contained 2 bases not matched to a gene. Germline CDR1 MNHEY, CDR2 SVGAGI. This CDR3 has 16 amino acids. The CDR3 protein is CASSYSTSGSTGELFF. CDR3 coding DNA: TGTGCCAGCAGTTACTCTACTAGCGGGAGTACCGGGGAGCTGTTTTTT.

The sample holds a few counts of this clonotype. The rearrangement links TRBV12-3 or TRBV12-4 to TRBJ2-2; 15 bases align to TRBD2. This CDR3 region has 18 residues. V lost 6 bases to trimming and J lost 3 bases; unmatched junction nucleotides: 8. CDR3 in amino acids: CASSRTSGRALDTGELFF. The CDR3 bases are TGTGCCAGCAGCCGGACTAGCGGGAGGGCCCTCGACACCGGGGAGCTGTTTTTT.

This chain connects TRBV28 to TRBJ2-5; maybe TRBD2 (6 bases). V lost 6 bases, J lost 4 bases, and 9 bases lay in between. Germline V gives CDR1 MDHEN, CDR2 SYDVKM. This CDR3 is built from 12 residues. CDR3 in DNA: TGTGCCAGCAGAGCGGGCCCAGAGACCCAGTACTTC. It yields the protein CASRAGPETQYF.

A few counts support this clonotype. This chain joins TRBV6-2 or TRBV6-3 and TRBJ2-5; the D gene is possibly TRBD2 (5 bases). This CDR3 comprises 16 residues. Trimming stripped 3 bases from V and 5 bases from J, with 19 bases between. Germline V gene lookup returns CDR1 MNHEY and CDR2 SVGEGT. The CDR3 DNA is TGTGCCAGCAGTTATTTTCCGAGACTACCTTTGGAGACCCAGTACTTC. Its protein product is CASSYFPRLPLETQYF.

This rearrangement joins TRBV7-6 to TRBJ2-5; D tentatively fits TRBD1 or TRBD2 (6 bases each). V was shortened by 2 bases and J by 7 bases, with 20 bases between the two germline ends. Looked up from germline, CDR1 is SGHVS and CDR2 is FNYEAQ. The CDR3 covers 16 residues. The CDR3 nucleotides read TGTGCCAGCAGCTTACCGTCGGCGGGAAAGGGGGGGACCCAGTACTTC. Its protein product is CASSLPSAGKGGTQYF.

The gene calls are TRBV20-1 and TRBJ1-1, with D tentatively TRBD1 (5 bases). Trimming left V 5 bases short and J 8 bases short, with 15 bases between. Germline lookup yields CDR1 DFQATT and CDR2 SNEGSKA (reference sequence). This CDR3 has 12 amino acids. The chain's CDR3 is CSAFGLGDEAFF. The CDR3 nucleotides read TGCAGTGCTTTCGGTTTGGGGGACGAAGCTTTCTTT.

This clonotype is deemed medium-sized. This sequence joins TRBV20-1 and TRBJ1-5; D unresolved. Germline V CDR1 and CDR2: DFQATT, SNEGSKA (reference sequence). V lost 4 bases to trimming and J lost 4 bases, with 8 bases between them. This CDR3 has 12 amino acids. CDR3: CSANDGNQPQHF. CDR3 coding DNA: TGCAGTGCTAATGACGGAAATCAGCCCCAGCATTTT.

The genes are TRBV29-1 and TRBJ2-7; D may be TRBD1 or TRBD2 (5 bases each). The CDR3 spans 14 residues. CDR1 is SQVTM, CDR2 ANQGSEA, per germline. V lost 3 bases, J lost 1 base, and 13 bases lay in between. CDR3 bases: TGCAGCGTTGAGAGGGGTTTAGGGTCCTACGAGCAGTACTTC. Translation: CSVERGLGSYEQYF.